The 5 T cell receptor beta chains presented below share a single source sample, sequenced in a study of blood T cell repertoires in COVID-19. The data were produced by immunoSEQ multiplex PCR, yet TCRdb's version contains in-frame clones alone and is incomplete. Here the sample spans under 300,000 clones, 84% being singletons. Sequences were obtained from peripheral blood. These TCRs come from a woman in her thirties or forties who had recovered from COVID-19.

The chain combines TRBV11-2 with TRBJ2-7; possibly TRBD2 for D (5 bases). The V end lost 5 bases, the J end lost 3 bases, and 8 bases lay between the germline ends. The CDR3 length is 12 residues. Germline assignment: CDR1 SGHAT and CDR2 FQNNGV. CDR3 in amino acids: CASSPSLYEQYF. The CDR3 region has the DNA TGTGCCAGCAGCCCTAGCCTCTACGAGCAGTACTTC.

The chain is built from TRBV10-3 and TRBJ1-2, with TRBD1 identical over 12 bases. Germline lookup yields CDR1 ENHRY and CDR2 SYGVKD. The J segment lost 7 bases and the V segment lost 6 bases, leaving 6 bases of the junction unmatched. This CDR3 region has 14 residues. The CDR3 sequence is CAISPGQGAGGYTF. DNA for the CDR3: TGTGCCATCAGCCCGGGACAGGGGGCGGGTGGCTACACCTTC.

V usage is TRBV19 and J usage is TRBJ2-5, with 9 bases matching TRBD1. The CDR3 is 14 residues long. Germline values: CDR1 LNHDA, CDR2 SQIVND (reference sequence). The V and J ends lost 5 bases and 5 bases, in that order; junction bases with no gene match: 6. In DNA, the CDR3 is TGTGCCAGTAGTGTGGGACAGGGTTATGAGACCCAGTACTTC. Translation: CASSVGQGYETQYF.

This rearrangement joins TRBV10-1 to TRBJ1-2, with D tentatively TRBD1 (5 bases). This CDR3 spans 15 amino acids. V gave up 11 bases and J gave up 8 bases, with 27 bases separating them. Germline V CDR1 and CDR2: WNHNN, SYGVQD (reference sequence). The CDR3 DNA is TGCGCCGTAACCGGTCCCAGGGTCCTGACCTTGGGCTACACCTTC. It translates to CAVTGPRVLTLGYTF.

This rearrangement joins TRBV11-2 to TRBJ1-1; 8 bases are shared with TRBD1. Germline lookup yields CDR1 SGHAT and CDR2 FQNNGV. Trimming at V came to 0 bases and at J to 4 bases, leaving 4 bases not matched to a gene. The CDR3 totals 15 residues. CDR3 sequence: CASSLDQGAGTEAFF. In nucleotides, the CDR3 is TGTGCCAGCAGCTTAGATCAGGGGGCGGGCACTGAAGCTTTCTTT. Variable domain in full (rest from reference TRBV11-2 and TRBJ1-1): EAGVAQSPRYKIIEKRQSVAFWCNPISGHATLYWYQQILGQGPKLLIQFQNNGVVDDSQLPKDRFSAERLKGVDSTLKIQPAKLEDSAVYLCASSLDQGAGTEAFFGQGTRLTVV.